This TCR beta chain was sequenced during a study of response to subunit inactivated influenza vaccine. This clonotype has just a few counts. TCRdb fed the RT-PCR reads into MiXCR, producing one record per CDR3 protein. This sample has approximately 700,000 distinct CDR3 sequences, with approximately 15% found just once. Trimming removed 1 base at V and 5 bases at J, with 15 bases between. CDR1 SQVTM and CDR2 ANQGSEA come from the germline V gene. The CDR3 is 15 residues long. This TCR was recovered from a man in his fifties who received an inactivated influenza vaccine. The chain links TRBV29-1 to TRBJ2-1; possible D gene TRBD1, 5 bases. The specimen comprised PBMCs from blood, sampled about 14 days before vaccination. The CDR3 protein is CSVEGRTDSHNEQFF. The DNA of the CDR3 is TGCAGCGTTGAAGGAAGAACCGACAGCCACAATGAGCAGTTCTTC.